This T cell receptor beta chain originates from a study of Ad26.COV2.S vaccination and SARS-CoV-2 variants. The treatment was: 15 to 20 received Ad26.COV2.S at low or high dose, single or two shots; about 5 received placebo; per-sample allocation not given. On day 63 after the first injection, vaccine and placebo recipients gave samples. With regard to this clone: Antigen: not known.

Study-wide findings and caveats: There was reportedly substantial breadth in spike-specific CD8+ and CD4+ T cell responses after vaccination.

Libraries were prepared by immunoSEQ multiplex PCR; TCRdb keeps only in-frame clonotypes and omits some of them. Among 360,000 or so clones listed, around 87% were seen once. With 2 bases clipped from V and 1 base from J, the junction kept 7 bases outside the gene matches. The CDR3 extends over 17 amino acids. The germline gives CDR1 MGHRA, CDR2 YSYEKL. The starting material was peripheral blood, obtained in a trial of Ad26.COV2.S vaccine versus placebo. The chain couples TRBV4-1 to TRBJ2-5, with 10 bases identical to TRBD2. The TCR comes from a person aged 18-65 years who received the Ad26.COV2.S COVID-19 vaccine or a placebo. As DNA, the CDR3 is TGCGCCAGCAGCCAAAGGGAGACTAGCGGGTTCCAAGAGACCCAGTACTTC. As protein: CASSQRETSGFQETQYF.